The entry below describes one T cell receptor beta chain. The data belong to a study of blood T cell repertoires in COVID-19. Study background: COVID-19 samples, acute and convalescent, were from the United States, Italy and Spain. PBMCs, B-cell-depleted T cells, or T cells provided the cDNA or gDNA that made up the material.

Study processing details: Reference gene primers were amplified, and this amplification served to estimate nucleated cell counts. Using immunoSEQ multiplex PCR, the repertoire was profiled, and TCRdb retains in-frame clones only, with some absent. The V and J calls and clone size were taken over from that table, and D and trimming were inferred from the DNA. The sample lists about 150,000 clones, roughly 84% occurring once. Germline V CDR1 and CDR2: SGHRS, YFSETQ. The CDR3 totals 16 residues. With 1 base clipped from V and 5 bases from J, the junction kept 4 bases outside the gene matches. Sample: peripheral blood. The V gene is TRBV5-1, the J gene TRBJ2-3; 13 nucleotides match TRBD2. The clonotype originates from a man aged 18 to 35 with active or convalescent COVID-19. The CDR3 DNA follows: TGCGCCAGCAGCTTGATACTAGCGGGAGGGGGAGATACGCAGTATTTT. Its translation: CASSLILAGGGDTQYF.